This TCR beta chain is from a study of T cell repertoires in cytomegalovirus infection. Study information: Public TCR beta signatures marked donors with CMV infection and the matching HLA. Study observations and caveats: HLA-C-restricted, CMV-specific TCR beta clonotypes were dominant ex vivo. Identification of carriers of CMV plus the relevant HLA was achieved through cumulative public TCR beta family frequency.

TCRdb processed the reads anew with MiXCR; each CDR3 protein has one entry. The sample records roughly 150,000 distinct CDR3 sequences, around 22% being singletons. As concerns this clonotype: What it binds is unknown.

V was pared by 6 bases and J by 4 bases, with 19 bases of the junction left unmatched. Germline loops: CDR1 MDHEN, CDR2 SYDVKM. The CDR3 spans 19 residues. The sequence derives from a human donor in good health (CMV status not recorded). Some clones in this sample may be carry-over from other donors' samples. This chain connects TRBV28 to TRBJ2-1, with 9 nucleotides matching TRBD2. The material sequenced was PBMCs. The CDR3 here is CASSRTVRIAGVDYNEQFF. The CDR3, as DNA: TGTGCCAGCAGCCGCACAGTTAGAATAGCGGGAGTCGATTACAATGAGCAGTTCTTC.